This T cell receptor beta chain was found in a study of T cell repertoires in MIS-A myocarditis. Trimming shortened V by 8 bases and J by 3 bases, and 13 bases separated the two germline ends. The CDR3 runs 14 residues. Germline CDR1 SNHLY, CDR2 FYNNEI. Clones were read by immunoSEQ multiplex PCR, and TCRdb kept only the in-frame ones, dropping some. The sample lists around 12,000 clones, 65% to 90% seen once, with roughly 28% in the top ten. This clonotype originated in a man aged 18 to 29 with fulminant myocarditis from multisystem inflammatory syndrome in adults (MIS-A) after COVID-19. V is TRBV2 and J is TRBJ2-2, with no clear D. Sequences were obtained from right ventricle heart tissue obtained at autopsy. In DNA, the CDR3 is TGTGCCAGCCAGGTCGTCGGTGACACCGGGGAGCTGTTTTTT. Encoded protein: CASQVVGDTGELFF.